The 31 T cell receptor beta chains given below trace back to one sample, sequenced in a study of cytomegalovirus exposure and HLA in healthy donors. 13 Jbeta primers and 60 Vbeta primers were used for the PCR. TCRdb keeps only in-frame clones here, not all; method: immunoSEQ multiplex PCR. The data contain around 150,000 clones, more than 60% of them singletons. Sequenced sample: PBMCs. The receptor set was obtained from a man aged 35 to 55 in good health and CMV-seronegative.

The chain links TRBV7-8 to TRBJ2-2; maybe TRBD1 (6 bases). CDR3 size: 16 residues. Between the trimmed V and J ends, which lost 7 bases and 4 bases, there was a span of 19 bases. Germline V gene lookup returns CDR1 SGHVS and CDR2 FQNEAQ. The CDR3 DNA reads TGTGCCAGCACCGTAAGGGTCCGACAGGCCACCGGGGAGCTGTTTTTT. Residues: CASTVRVRQATGELFF.

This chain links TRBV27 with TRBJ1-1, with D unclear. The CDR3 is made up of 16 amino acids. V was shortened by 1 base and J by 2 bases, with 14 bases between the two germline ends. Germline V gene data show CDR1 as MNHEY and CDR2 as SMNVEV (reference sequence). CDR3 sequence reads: CASSLFTQRSNTEAFF. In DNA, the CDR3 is TGTGCCAGCAGTTTATTCACCCAGCGTAGTAACACTGAAGCTTTCTTT.

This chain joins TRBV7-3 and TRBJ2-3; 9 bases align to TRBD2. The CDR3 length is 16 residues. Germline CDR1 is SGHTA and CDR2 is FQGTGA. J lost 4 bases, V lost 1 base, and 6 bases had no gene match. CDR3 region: CASSLNSGGGADTQYF. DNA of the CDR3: TGTGCCAGCAGCTTAAATAGCGGGGGTGGCGCAGATACGCAGTATTTT.

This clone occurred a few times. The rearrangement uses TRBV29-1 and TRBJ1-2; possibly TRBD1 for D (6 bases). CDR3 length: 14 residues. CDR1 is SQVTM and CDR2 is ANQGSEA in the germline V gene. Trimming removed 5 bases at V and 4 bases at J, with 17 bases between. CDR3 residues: CSVPPAGVSYGYTF. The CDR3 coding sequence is TGCAGCGTTCCTCCGGCAGGGGTGAGCTATGGCTACACCTTC.

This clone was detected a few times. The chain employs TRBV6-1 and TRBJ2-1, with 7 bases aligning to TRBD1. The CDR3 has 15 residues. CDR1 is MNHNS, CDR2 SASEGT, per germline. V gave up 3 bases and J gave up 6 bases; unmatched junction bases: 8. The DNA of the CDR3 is TGTGCCAGCAGTGACCGACAGGGCCTCCGCAATGAGCAGTTCTTC. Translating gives CASSDRQGLRNEQFF.

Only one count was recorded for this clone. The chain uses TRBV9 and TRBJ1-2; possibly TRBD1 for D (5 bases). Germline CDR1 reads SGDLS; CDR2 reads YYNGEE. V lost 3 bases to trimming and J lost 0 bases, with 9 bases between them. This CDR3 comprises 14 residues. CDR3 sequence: CASSATDTNYGYTF. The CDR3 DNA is TGTGCCAGCAGCGCCACGGACACTAACTATGGCTACACCTTC.

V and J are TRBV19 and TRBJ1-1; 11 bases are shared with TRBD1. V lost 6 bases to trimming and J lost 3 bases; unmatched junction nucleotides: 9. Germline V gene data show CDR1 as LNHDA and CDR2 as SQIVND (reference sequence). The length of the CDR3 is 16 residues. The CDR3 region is CASRRDRGSLDTEAFF. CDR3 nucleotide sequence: TGTGCCAGTAGACGGGACAGGGGGTCGCTGGACACTGAAGCTTTCTTT.

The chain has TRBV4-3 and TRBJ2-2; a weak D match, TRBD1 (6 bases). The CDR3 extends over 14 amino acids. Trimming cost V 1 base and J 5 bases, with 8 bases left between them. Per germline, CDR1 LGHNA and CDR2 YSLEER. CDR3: CASSQAGATGELFF. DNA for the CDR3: TGCGCCAGCAGCCAAGCAGGGGCTACCGGGGAGCTGTTTTTT.

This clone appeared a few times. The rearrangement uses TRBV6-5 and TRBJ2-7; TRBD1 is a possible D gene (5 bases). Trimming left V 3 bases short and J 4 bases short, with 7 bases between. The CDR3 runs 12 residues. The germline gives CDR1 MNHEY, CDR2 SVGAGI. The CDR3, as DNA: TGTGCCAGCAGTTATACAGGATACGAGCAGTACTTC. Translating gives CASSYTGYEQYF.

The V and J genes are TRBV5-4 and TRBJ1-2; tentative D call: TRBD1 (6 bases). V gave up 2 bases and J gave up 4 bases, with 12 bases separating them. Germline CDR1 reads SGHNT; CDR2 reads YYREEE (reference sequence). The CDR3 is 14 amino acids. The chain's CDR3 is CASSLTGLAYGYTF. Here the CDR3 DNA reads TGTGCCAGCAGCTTAACAGGGTTAGCCTATGGCTACACCTTC.

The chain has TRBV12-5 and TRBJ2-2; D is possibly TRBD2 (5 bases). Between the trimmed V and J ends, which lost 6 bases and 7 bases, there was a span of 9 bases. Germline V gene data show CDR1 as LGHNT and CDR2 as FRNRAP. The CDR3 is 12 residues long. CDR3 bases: TGTGCTAGTGGCTCGGGATTCGGGGAGCTGTTTTTT. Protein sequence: CASGSGFGELFF.

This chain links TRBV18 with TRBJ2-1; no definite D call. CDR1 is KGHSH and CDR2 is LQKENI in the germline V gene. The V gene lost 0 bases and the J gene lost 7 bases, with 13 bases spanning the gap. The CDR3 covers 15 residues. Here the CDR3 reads CASSPPPVAGNEQFF. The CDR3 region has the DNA TGTGCCAGCTCACCACCGCCGGTAGCTGGGAATGAGCAGTTCTTC.

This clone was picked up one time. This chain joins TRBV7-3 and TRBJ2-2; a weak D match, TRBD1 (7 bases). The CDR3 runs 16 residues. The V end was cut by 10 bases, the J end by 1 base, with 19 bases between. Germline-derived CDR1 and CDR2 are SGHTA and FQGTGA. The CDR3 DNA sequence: TGTGCCACCACTTCACGGAGGGGGCTGAACACCGGGGAGCTGTTTTTT. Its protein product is CATTSRRGLNTGELFF. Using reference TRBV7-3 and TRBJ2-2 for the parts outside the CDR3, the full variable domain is GAGVSQTPSNKVTEKGKYVELRCDPISGHTALYWYRQSLGQGPEFLIYFQGTGAADDSGLPNDRFFAVRPEGSVSTLKIQRTERGDSAVYLCATTSRRGLNTGELFFGEGSRLTVL.

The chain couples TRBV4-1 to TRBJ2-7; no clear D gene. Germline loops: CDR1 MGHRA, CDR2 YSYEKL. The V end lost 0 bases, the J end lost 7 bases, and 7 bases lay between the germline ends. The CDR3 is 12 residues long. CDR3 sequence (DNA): TGCGCCAGCAGCCAAGATGGAGATGAGCAGTACTTC. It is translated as CASSQDGDEQYF.

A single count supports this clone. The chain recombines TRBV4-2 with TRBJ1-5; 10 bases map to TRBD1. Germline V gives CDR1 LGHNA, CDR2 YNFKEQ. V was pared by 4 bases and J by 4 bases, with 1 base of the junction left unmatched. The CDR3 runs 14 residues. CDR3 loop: CASSRTGGNQPQHF. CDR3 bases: TGTGCCAGCAGCCGGACAGGGGGTAATCAGCCCCAGCATTTT.

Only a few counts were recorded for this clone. CDR3 in amino acids: CASSSLTSASTDTQYF. The CDR3 DNA is TGTGCCAGCAGCTCCCTGACTAGCGCTAGCACAGATACGCAGTATTTT. The J gene is TRBJ2-3, the V gene TRBV5-4, with 8 nucleotides matching TRBD2. The CDR3 length is 16 residues. V shed 3 bases and J 0 bases; nucleotides not matched to a gene: 6. Germline values: CDR1 SGHNT, CDR2 YYREEE (reference sequence).

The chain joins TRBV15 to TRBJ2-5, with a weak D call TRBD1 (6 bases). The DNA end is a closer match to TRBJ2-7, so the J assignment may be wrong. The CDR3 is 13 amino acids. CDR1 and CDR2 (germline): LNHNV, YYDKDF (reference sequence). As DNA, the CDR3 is TGTGCCACCAGCATAAAACAGGGTTTCGAGCAGTACTTC. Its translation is CATSIKQGFEQYF.

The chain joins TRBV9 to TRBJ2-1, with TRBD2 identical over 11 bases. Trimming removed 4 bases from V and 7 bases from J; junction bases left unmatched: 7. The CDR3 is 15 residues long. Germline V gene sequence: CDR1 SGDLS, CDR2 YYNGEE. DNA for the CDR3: TGTGCCAGCAGCATTAGCGGGGGGGCGGGGAATGAGCAGTTCTTC. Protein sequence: CASSISGGAGNEQFF. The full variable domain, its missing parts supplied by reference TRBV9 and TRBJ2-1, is DSGVTQTPKHLITATGQRVTLRCSPRSGDLSVYWYQQSLDQGLQFLIQYYNGEERAKGNILERFSAQQFPDLHSELNLSSLELGDSALYFCASSISGGAGNEQFFGPGTRLTVL.

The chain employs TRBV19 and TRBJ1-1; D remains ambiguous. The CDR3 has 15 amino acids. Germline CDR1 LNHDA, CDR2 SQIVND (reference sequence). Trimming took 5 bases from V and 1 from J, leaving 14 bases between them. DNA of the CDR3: TGTGCCAGTAGTGTCAACAGAGCCCAGAACACTGAAGCTTTCTTT. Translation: CASSVNRAQNTEAFF. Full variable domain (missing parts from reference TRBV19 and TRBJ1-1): DGGITQSPKYLFRKEGQNVTLSCEQNLNHDAMYWYRQDPGQGLRLIYYSQIVNDFQKGDIAEGYSVSREKKESFPLTVTSAQKNPTAFYLCASSVNRAQNTEAFFGQGTRLTVV.

Here the CDR3 DNA reads TGCGCCAGCAGCCCCGCCGGGACAGAGTACGAGCAGTACTTC. Residues: CASSPAGTEYEQYF. The chain couples TRBV5-1 to TRBJ2-5; 7 bases agree with TRBD1. The J call may not be correct, given that the DNA end is closer to TRBJ2-7. Germline V gene sequence: CDR1 SGHRS, CDR2 YFSETQ. This CDR3 region has 14 residues.

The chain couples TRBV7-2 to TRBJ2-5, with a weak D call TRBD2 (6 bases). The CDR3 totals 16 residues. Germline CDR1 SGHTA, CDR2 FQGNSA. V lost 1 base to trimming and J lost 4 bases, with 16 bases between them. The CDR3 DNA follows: TGTGCCAGCAGCTTAGGGGCGGGGCCTACCAGAGAGACCCAGTACTTC. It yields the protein CASSLGAGPTRETQYF.

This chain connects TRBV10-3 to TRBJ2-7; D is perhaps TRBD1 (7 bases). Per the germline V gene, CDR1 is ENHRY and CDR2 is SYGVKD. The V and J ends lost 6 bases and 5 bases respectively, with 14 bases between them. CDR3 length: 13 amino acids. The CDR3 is CAISDREVNEQYF. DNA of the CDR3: TGTGCCATCAGCGACAGGGAGGTGAACGAGCAGTACTTC.

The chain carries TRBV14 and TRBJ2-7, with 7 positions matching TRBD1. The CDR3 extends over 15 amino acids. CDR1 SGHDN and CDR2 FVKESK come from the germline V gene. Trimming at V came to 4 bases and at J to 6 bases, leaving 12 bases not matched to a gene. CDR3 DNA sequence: TGTGCCAGCAGCCCCCCCGGGACAGTAAGCGCCGAGCAGTACTTC. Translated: CASSPPGTVSAEQYF.

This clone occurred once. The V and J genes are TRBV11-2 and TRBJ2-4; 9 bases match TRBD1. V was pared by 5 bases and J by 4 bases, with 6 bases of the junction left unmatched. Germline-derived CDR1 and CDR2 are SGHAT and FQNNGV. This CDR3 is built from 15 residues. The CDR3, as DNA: TGTGCCAGCAGCCCTAAAGGGACAGGGAAAAACATTCAGTACTTC. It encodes CASSPKGTGKNIQYF.

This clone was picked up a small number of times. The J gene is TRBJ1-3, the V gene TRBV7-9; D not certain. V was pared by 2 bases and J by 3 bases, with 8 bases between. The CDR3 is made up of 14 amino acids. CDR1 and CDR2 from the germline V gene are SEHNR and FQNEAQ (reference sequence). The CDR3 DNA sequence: TGTGCCAGCAGCTTAAGTGGCATTGGAAACACCATATATTTT. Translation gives CASSLSGIGNTIYF.

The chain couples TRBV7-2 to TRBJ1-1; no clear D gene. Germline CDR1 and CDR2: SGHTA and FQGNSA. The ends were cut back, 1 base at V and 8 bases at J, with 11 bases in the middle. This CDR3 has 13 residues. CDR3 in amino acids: CASSLVTAVEAFF. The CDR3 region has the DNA TGTGCCAGCAGCTTAGTTACAGCAGTGGAAGCTTTCTTT.

CDR3 in amino acids: CAISESSYEQYF. The CDR3 nucleotides read TGTGCCATCAGTGAGTCGTCGTACGAGCAGTACTTC. The J gene is TRBJ2-7, the V gene TRBV10-3; D is unclear. The CDR3 spans 12 residues. CDR1 and CDR2 (germline): ENHRY, SYGVKD. With 0 bases removed from V and 4 bases from J, the gap between germline ends came to 4 bases.

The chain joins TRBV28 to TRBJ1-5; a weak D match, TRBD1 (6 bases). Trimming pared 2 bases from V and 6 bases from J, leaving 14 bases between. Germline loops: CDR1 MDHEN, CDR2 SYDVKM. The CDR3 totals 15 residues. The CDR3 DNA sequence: TGTGCCAGCAGTTTACAGGGGATCACGGGTCAGCCCCAGCATTTT. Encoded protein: CASSLQGITGQPQHF.

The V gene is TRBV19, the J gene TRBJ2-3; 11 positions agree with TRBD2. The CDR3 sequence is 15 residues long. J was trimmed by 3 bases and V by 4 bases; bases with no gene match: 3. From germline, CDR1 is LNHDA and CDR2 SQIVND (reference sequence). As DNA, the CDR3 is TGTGCCAGTAGTAATAGCGGGGGGGGTACAGATACGCAGTATTTT. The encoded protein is CASSNSGGGTDTQYF.

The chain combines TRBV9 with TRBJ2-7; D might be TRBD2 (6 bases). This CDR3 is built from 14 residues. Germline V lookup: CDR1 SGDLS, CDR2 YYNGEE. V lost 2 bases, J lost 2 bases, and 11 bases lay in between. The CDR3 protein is CASSVSGSAYEQYF. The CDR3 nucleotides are TGTGCCAGCAGCGTGAGCGGGTCCGCCTACGAGCAGTACTTC.

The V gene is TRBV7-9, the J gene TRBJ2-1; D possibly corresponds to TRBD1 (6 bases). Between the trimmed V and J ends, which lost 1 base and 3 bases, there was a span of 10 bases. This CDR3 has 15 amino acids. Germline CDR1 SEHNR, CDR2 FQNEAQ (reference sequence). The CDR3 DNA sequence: TGTGCCAGCAGCTTAGTAGGGGGTGGCTACAATGAGCAGTTCTTC. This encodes CASSLVGGGYNEQFF. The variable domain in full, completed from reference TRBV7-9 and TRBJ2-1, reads DTGVSQNPRHKITKRGQNVTFRCDPISEHNRLYWYRQTLGQGPEFLTYFQNEAQLEKSRLLSDRFSAERPKGSFSTLEIQRTEQGDSAMYLCASSLVGGGYNEQFFGPGTRLTVL.